The T cell receptor beta chain described here comes from a study of blood T cell repertoires in COVID-19. V lost 3 bases and J lost 6; bases outside the gene matches: 11. CDR3 length: 15 residues. The germline V gene has CDR1 SGDLS and CDR2 YYNGEE. The study drew participants aged about 18 to 89 years from about two dozen US areas. In assigning cohorts, the study relied on participant-reported clinical history. Before being deemed recovered, Cohort 3 donors had two negative PCRs, clearance, or symptom resolution. Authors' methods: By means of reference gene primer amplification, nucleated cell counts were estimated. The data were produced by immunoSEQ multiplex PCR, yet TCRdb's version contains in-frame clones alone and is incomplete. That table gives V, J and clone size, and the DNA gave D and trimming. The repertoire holds approximately 300,000 clones, with about 89% as singletons.

The origin of this receptor is a man aged 60 to 69 who had recovered from COVID-19. Sequenced material: PBMCs or T cells enriched from blood (not recorded which). The chain has TRBV9 and TRBJ2-7; 8 nucleotides agree with TRBD2. The CDR3 sequence: CASSALESGRAEQYF. The CDR3 region has the DNA TGTGCCAGCAGCGCGTTGGAAAGCGGGAGAGCCGAGCAGTACTTC. The full variable domain, in which reference TRBV9 and TRBJ2-7 provide the parts outside the CDR3, is DSGVTQTPKHLITATGQRVTLRCSPRSGDLSVYWYQQSLDQGLQFLIQYYNGEERAKGNILERFSAQQFPDLHSELNLSSLELGDSALYFCASSALESGRAEQYFGPGTRLTVT.